This T cell receptor beta chain was captured in a study of blood T cell repertoires in COVID-19. Study at large: T cells, B-cell-depleted T cells, or PBMCs provided the cDNA or gDNA that served as material.

This clone was counted once. In the original analysis: Reference gene primers were amplified, and this amplification served to estimate nucleated cell counts. The method was immunoSEQ multiplex PCR; TCRdb's version includes in-frame clones alone and lacks a portion of them. V and J calls and clone size are copied from that table; D and trimming were computed from the DNA. Of about 210,000 clones listed, more than 70% are singletons. The V end was cut by 0 bases, the J end by 8 bases, with 11 bases between. CDR3 length: 14 amino acids. CDR1 and CDR2 (germline): LGHNA, YSLEER. The V and J genes are TRBV4-3 and TRBJ2-1; D unresolved. The specimen was peripheral blood. The sequence came from a man aged 45-60 years with active or convalescent COVID-19. This CDR3 reads CASSQEPVVDEQFF. The CDR3 nucleotides are TGCGCCAGCAGCCAAGAGCCGGTGGTCGATGAGCAGTTCTTC.